The source of this TCR beta chain is a study of early T cells in non-severe SARS-CoV-2 infection. Unique molecular identifier tags were affixed to discrete cDNA molecules. TCRdb used MiXCR to reprocess the 5' RACE reads, holding one entry per CDR3 protein. The sample has 70,000 to 90,000 distinct CDR3 sequences; 15% are singletons. A few counts support this clonotype. The germline gives CDR1 SSHAT, CDR2 FNYEAQ (reference sequence). This CDR3 comprises 19 residues. Unmatched junction bases numbered 11, after V lost 1 base and J lost 4 bases. V and J are TRBV7-7 and TRBJ2-2; 11 bases are shared with TRBD1. The origin of this receptor is an adult who was a healthcare worker with PCR-confirmed SARS-CoV-2 infection or an uninfected control (not recorded which). The sample taken for sequencing was whole blood. CDR3 protein: CASSLGAGWTGGVTGELFF. Here the CDR3 DNA reads TGTGCCAGCAGCTTAGGCGCGGGCTGGACAGGGGGCGTCACCGGGGAGCTGTTTTTT.